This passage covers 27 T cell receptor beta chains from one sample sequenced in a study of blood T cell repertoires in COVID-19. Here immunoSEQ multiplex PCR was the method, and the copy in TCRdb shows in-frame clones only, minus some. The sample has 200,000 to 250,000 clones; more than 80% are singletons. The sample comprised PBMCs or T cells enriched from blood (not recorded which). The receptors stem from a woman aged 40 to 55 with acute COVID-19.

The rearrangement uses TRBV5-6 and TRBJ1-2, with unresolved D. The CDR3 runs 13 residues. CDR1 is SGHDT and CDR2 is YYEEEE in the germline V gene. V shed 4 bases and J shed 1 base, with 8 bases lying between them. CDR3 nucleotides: TGTGCCAGCAGCGTGACTATTAACTATGGCTACACCTTC. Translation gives CASSVTINYGYTF. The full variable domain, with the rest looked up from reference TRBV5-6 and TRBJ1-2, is DAGVTQSPTHLIKTRGQQVTLRCSPKSGHDTVSWYQQALGQGPQFIFQYYEEEERQRGNFPDRFSGHQFPNYSSELNVNALLLGDSALYLCASSVTINYGYTFGSGTRLTVV.

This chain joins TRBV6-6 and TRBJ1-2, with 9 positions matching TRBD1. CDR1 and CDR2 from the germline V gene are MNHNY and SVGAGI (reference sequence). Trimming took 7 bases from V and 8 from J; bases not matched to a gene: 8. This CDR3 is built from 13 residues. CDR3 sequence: CASTLGQGQGYTF. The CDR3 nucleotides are TGTGCCAGCACCTTGGGACAGGGCCAAGGCTACACCTTC.

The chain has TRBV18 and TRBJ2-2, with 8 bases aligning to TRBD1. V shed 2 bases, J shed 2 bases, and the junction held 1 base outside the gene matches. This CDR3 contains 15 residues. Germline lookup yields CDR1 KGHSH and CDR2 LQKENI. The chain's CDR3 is CASSPDRGNTGELFF. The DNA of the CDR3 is TGTGCCAGCTCACCAGACAGGGGCAACACCGGGGAGCTGTTTTTT.

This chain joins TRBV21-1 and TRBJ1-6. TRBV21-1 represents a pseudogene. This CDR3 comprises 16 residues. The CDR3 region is CASSKEAGEGSSPLHF. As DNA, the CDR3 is TGTGCCAGCAGCAAAGAGGCAGGGGAGGGTAGTTCACCCCTCCACTTT.

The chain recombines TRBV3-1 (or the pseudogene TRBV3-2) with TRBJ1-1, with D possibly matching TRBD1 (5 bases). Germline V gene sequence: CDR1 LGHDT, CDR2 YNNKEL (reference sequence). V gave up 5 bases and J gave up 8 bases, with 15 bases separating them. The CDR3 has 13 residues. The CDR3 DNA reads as TGTGCCAGCAGCTTTACTGACCGGGGGGAAGCTTTCTTT. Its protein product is CASSFTDRGEAFF.

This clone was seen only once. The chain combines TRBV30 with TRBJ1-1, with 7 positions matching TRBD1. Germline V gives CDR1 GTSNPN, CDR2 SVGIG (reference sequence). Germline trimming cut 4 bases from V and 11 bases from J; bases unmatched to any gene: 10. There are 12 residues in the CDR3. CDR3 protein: CAWTEGGLGAFF. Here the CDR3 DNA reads TGTGCCTGGACCGAAGGGGGCCTCGGGGCTTTCTTT. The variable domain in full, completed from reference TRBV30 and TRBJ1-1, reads SQTIHQWPATLVQPVGSPLSLECTVEGTSNPNLYWYRQAAGRGLQLLFYSVGIGQISSEVPQNLSASRPQDRQFILSSKKLLLSDSGFYLCAWTEGGLGAFFGQGTRLTVV.

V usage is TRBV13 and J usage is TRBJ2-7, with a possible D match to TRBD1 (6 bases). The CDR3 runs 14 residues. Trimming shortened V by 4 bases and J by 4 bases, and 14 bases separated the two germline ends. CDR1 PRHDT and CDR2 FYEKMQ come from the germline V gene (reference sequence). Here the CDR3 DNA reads TGTGCCAGCAGCTCCTCAGGGGTAAGGTACGAGCAGTACTTC. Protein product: CASSSSGVRYEQYF.

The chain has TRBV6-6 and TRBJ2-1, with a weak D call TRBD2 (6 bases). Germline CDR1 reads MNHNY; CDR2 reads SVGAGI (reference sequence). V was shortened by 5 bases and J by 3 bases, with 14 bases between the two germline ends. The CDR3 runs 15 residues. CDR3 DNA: TGTGCCAGCAGTGGGACTTCACGGTTCTACAATGAGCAGTTCTTC. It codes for CASSGTSRFYNEQFF.

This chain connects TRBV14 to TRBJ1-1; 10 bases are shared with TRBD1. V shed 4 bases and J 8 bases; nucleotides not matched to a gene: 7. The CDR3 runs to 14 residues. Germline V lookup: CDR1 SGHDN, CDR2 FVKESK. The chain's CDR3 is CASSPSPGQGEAFF. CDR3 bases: TGTGCCAGCAGCCCTTCACCGGGACAGGGGGAAGCTTTCTTT.

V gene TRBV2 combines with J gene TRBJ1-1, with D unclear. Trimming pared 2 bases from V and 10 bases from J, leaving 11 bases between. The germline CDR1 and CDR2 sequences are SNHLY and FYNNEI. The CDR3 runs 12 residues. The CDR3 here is CASSENRVGAFF. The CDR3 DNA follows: TGTGCCAGCAGTGAAAATCGGGTCGGAGCTTTCTTT.

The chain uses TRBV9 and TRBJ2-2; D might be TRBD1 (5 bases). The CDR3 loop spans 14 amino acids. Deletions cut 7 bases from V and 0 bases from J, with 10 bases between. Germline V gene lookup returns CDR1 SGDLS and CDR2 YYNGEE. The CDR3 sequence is CASDSSSNTGELFF. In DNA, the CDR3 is TGTGCCAGCGACAGTAGTTCGAACACCGGGGAGCTGTTTTTT.

For the CDR3, the DNA is TGTGCCAGCAGTCGAACCTTGACCGGGGATACGCAGTATTTT. It translates to CASSRTLTGDTQYF. V usage is TRBV6-2 or TRBV6-3 and J usage is TRBJ2-3, with D uncertain. Per germline, CDR1 MNHEY and CDR2 SVGEGT. The V and J ends lost 5 bases and 6 bases respectively, with 15 bases between them. This CDR3 is built from 14 residues.

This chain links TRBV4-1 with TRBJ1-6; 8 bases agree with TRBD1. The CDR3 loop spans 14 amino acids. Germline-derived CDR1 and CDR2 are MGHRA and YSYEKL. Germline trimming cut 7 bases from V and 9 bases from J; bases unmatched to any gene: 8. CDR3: CASNMDRVGSPLHF. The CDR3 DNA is TGCGCCAGCAACATGGACAGGGTTGGTTCACCCCTCCACTTT.

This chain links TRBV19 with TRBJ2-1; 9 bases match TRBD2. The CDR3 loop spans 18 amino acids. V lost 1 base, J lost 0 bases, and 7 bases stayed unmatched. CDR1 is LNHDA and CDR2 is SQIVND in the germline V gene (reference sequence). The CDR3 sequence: CASSIGRTSALSYNEQFF. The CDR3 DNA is TGTGCCAGTAGTATAGGAAGGACTAGCGCACTCTCCTACAATGAGCAGTTCTTC. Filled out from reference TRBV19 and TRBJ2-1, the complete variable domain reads DGGITQSPKYLFRKEGQNVTLSCEQNLNHDAMYWYRQDPGQGLRLIYYSQIVNDFQKGDIAEGYSVSREKKESFPLTVTSAQKNPTAFYLCASSIGRTSALSYNEQFFGPGTRLTVL.

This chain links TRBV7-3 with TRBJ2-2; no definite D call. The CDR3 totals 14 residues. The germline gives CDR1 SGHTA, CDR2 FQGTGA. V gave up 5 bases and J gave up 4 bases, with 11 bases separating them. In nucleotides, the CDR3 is TGTGCCAGCAGCCCCACAAGGAGCACCGGGGAGCTGTTTTTT. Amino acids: CASSPTRSTGELFF.

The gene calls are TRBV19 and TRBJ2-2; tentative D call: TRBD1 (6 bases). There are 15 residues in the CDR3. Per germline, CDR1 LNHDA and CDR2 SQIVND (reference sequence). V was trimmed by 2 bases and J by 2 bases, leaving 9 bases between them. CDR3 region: CASSIRDKNTGELFF. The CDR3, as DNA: TGTGCCAGTAGTATAAGGGACAAAAACACCGGGGAGCTGTTTTTT.

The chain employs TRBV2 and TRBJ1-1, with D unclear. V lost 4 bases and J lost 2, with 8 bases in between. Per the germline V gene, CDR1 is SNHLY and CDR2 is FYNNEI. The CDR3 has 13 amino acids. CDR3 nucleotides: TGTGCCAGCAGTGTTAATCCCAACACTGAAGCTTTCTTT. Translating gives CASSVNPNTEAFF.

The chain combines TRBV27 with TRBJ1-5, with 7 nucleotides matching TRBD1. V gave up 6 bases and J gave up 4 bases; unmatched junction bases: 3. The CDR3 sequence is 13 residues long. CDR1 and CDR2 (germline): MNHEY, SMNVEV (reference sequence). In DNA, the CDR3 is TGTGCCAGCAGCGTGACAGGGAATCAGCCCCAGCATTTT. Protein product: CASSVTGNQPQHF.

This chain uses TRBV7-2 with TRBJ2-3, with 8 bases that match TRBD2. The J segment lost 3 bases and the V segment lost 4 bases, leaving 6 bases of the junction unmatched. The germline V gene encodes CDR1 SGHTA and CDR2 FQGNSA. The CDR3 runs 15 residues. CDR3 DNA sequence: TGTGCCAGCAGCTCCGGGGGGGCCAATACAGATACGCAGTATTTT. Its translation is CASSSGGANTDTQYF. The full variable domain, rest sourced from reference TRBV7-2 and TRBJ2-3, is GAGVSQSPSNKVTEKGKDVELRCDPISGHTALYWYRQSLGQGLEFLIYFQGNSAPDKSGLPSDRFSAERTGGSVSTLTIQRTQQEDSAVYLCASSSGGANTDTQYFGPGTRLTVL.

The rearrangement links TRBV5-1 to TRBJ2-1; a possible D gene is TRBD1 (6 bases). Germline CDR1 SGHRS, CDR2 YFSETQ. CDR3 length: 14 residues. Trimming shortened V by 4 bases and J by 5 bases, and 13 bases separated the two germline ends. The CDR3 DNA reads TGCGCCAGCAGCCCCAACGGACAGAACAATGAGCAGTTCTTC. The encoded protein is CASSPNGQNNEQFF.

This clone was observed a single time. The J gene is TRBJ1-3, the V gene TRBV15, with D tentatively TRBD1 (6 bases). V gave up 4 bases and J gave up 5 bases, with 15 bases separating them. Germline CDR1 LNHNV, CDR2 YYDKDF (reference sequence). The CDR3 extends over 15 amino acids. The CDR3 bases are TGTGCCACCAGCAAACCACAGGGCCTGCGAAACACCATATATTTT. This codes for CATSKPQGLRNTIYF.

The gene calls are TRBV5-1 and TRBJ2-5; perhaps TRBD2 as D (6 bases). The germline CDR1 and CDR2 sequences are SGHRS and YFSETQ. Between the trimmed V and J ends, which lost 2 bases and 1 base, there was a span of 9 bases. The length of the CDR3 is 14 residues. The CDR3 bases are TGCGCCAGCAGCTTCACCGGGGGCCAAGAGACCCAGTACTTC. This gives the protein CASSFTGGQETQYF.

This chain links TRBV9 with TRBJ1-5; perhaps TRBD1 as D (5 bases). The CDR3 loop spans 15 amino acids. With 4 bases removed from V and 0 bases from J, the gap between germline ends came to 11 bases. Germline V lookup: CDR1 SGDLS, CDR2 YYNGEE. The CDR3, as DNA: TGTGCCAGCAGCCCCGACAGCTATAGCAATCAGCCCCAGCATTTT. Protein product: CASSPDSYSNQPQHF.

CDR3 nucleotide sequence: TGTGCCAGCAGCTGGGGGACAAACACTGAAGCTTTCTTT. It translates to CASSWGTNTEAFF. The rearrangement links TRBV7-9 to TRBJ1-1; weak D call: TRBD1 (6 bases). The germline V gene encodes CDR1 SEHNR and CDR2 FQNEAQ (reference sequence). Trimming took off 4 bases at V and 2 bases at J, with 8 bases between the two ends. This CDR3 has 13 residues.

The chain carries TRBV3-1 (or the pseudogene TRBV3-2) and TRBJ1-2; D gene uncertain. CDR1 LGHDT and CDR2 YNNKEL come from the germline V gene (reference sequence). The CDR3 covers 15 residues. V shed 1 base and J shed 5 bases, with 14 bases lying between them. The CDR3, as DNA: TGTGCCAGCAGCCAAGGACTGCGGCGTGAATATGGCTACACCTTC. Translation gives CASSQGLRREYGYTF.

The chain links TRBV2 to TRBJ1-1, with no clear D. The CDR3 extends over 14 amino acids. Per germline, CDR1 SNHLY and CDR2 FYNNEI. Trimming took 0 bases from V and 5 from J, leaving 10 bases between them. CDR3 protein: CASSEAWGETEAFF. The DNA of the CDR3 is TGTGCCAGCAGTGAAGCATGGGGAGAGACTGAAGCTTTCTTT.

This CDR3 is CASSQGPGTSPYEQYF. For the CDR3, the DNA is TGTGCCAGCAGCCAGGGGCCTGGGACTAGTCCTTACGAGCAGTACTTC. The chain recombines TRBV3-1 (or the pseudogene TRBV3-2) with TRBJ2-7, with TRBD2 identical over 8 bases. V was clipped by 3 bases and J by 4 bases; unmatched bases: 11. The germline V gene has CDR1 LGHDT and CDR2 YNNKEL (reference sequence). This CDR3 is built from 16 residues.